This TCR beta chain was sequenced in a study of OX40 agonist ivuxolimab in advanced cancers. Describing the broader study: The costimulatory receptor OX40 (CD134) was targeted by ivuxolimab, a fully human IgG2 agonistic monoclonal antibody. Intravenous ivuxolimab was administered to patients every 2 weeks at six dose levels: 0.01, 0.1, 0.3, 1.5, 3 and 10 mg/kg. Of the approximately 50 patients in dose escalation, about 20 had hepatocellular carcinoma, some 15 had melanoma, 9 had renal cell carcinoma and 9 had head and neck cancer. The dose-escalation cohort was approximately 83% male with a mean age of roughly 62 years, ranging from roughly 23 to 90. The paper covers the monotherapy dose-escalation part of the phase I ivuxolimab trial, which included N ≈ 52 patients. Prior anti-PD-1, anti-PD-L1 or anti-CTLA-4 therapy was permitted, and checkpoint inhibitors had been received by 30% to 40% of dose-escalation patients. Peripheral TCRbeta sequencing aimed to test whether ivuxolimab altered TCR sequence diversity and caused clonal T-cell expansion. Three dose-escalation patients achieved partial responses, one with hepatocellular carcinoma and two with cutaneous melanoma. What the authors observed across the whole study: After ivuxolimab, CD8+ T cells had more expanded clones than CD4+ T cells on average. In the 0.1-3.0 mg/kg groups, partial responders were among the patients with the lowest normalized peripheral clonal expansion, particularly in CD8+ T cells. Clonal expansion of both CD4+ and CD8+ blood T cells was observed from baseline to week 6 at doses 0.1 to 3.0 mg/kg. Low levels of normalized T-cell clonal expansion were also seen in some nonresponding patients. The antigen specificity of the peripheral T cells that underwent clonal expansion was not determined.

The trial excluded patients who had a history of autoimmune disease or were on systemic immunosuppression. Peripheral blood for TCR sequencing was drawn from every dose cohort at baseline, at cycle 4 day 1 and at cycle 7 day 1. The samples were drawn from a first-in-human, open-label, multicenter phase I dose-escalation trial of ivuxolimab. Adults with locally advanced or metastatic melanoma, renal cell, hepatocellular, or head and neck squamous cell carcinoma were enrolled in the trial. Before TCR sequencing, CD4+ T cells and CD8+ T cells were sorted from peripheral blood as separate populations. In regard to this clone: It has no known antigen specificity. No base qualities exist here, and no much larger clone lies one base off it.

Genomic DNA was isolated from the sorted cells so that the TCRbeta CDR3 region could be sequenced. The immunoSEQ Assay was used to sequence the TCRbeta CDR3 regions. TCRdb took over this immuneACCESS table, retaining in-frame rearrangements with V and J assigned. Such tables are incomplete; in checked studies, under half of the missing clones stem from an unresolved V gene, and the remainder is unexplained. The sample table holds 80,000 or so clones, of which around nine tenths were seen once. The ten largest make up over 0.6% of the sample. This sequence originates from an adult with an advanced solid tumor such as melanoma, head and neck, liver or kidney cancer. The sequenced sample was CD4+ or CD8+ T cells sorted from blood, obtained in a trial of the OX40 agonist ivuxolimab.

The sequenced DNA is TGTGCCAGCAGCACGACAGGATCCTCTGGAAACACCATATATTTT. It codes for CASSTTGSSGNTIYF. The sequence joins TRBV7-2 to TRBJ1-3; a tentative D call is TRBD1 (6 bases match). Reading the germline V gene gives CDR1 SGHTA and CDR2 FQGNSA. The CDR3 contains 15 residues, cysteine and phenylalanine counted. Just CDR3 DNA is preserved here, 45 bases in frame from base 1. V is reduced by 5 bases and J by 0 bases, leaving a spacing of 11 bases between them.